The clone carrying this TCR beta chain was seen at least ten times. TCR alpha and beta CDR3 regions were amplified from RNA using iRepertoire nested multiplex PCR. In TCRdb, the multiplex PCR reads were re-called with MiXCR into one record per CDR3 protein. The sample includes 160,000 or so distinct CDR3 sequences, roughly two fifths of them seen just once. These data belong to a study of glioma-infiltrating T cells. The CDR3 contains 12 residues. In germline, CDR1 is DFQATT, CDR2 SNEGSKA (reference sequence). Trimming took off 0 bases at V and 5 bases at J, with 7 bases between the two ends. Material for sequencing was glioma tissue, nonneoplastic brain tissue, or PBMCs (not recorded which). The chain is built from TRBV20-1 and TRBJ2-5; D not resolved. This clonotype was sampled from a human donor with low-grade glioma or glioblastoma, undergoing nonglioma brain surgery, or in good health (not recorded which). In DNA form, the CDR3 reads TGCAGTGCTAGAGATGAAGCGGAGACCCAGTACTTC. It codes for CSARDEAETQYF.